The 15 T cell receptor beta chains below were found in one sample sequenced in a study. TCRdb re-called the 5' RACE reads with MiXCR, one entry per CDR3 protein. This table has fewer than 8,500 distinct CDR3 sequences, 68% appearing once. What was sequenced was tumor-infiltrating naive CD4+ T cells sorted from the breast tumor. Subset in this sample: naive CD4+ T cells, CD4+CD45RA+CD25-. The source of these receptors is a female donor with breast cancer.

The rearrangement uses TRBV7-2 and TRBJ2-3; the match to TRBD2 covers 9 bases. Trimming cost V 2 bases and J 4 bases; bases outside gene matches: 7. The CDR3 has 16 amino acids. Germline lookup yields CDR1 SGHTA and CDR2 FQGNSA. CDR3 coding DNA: TGTGCCAGCAGCTTATGGGGCGGGGGGGCCTCAGATACGCAGTATTTT. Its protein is CASSLWGGGASDTQYF.

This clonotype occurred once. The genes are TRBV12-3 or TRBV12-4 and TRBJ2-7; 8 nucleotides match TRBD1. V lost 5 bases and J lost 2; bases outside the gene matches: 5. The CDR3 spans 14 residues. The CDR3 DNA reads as TGTGCCAGCAGTCGGACAGGGTCGACCTACGAGCAGTACTTC. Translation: CASSRTGSTYEQYF.

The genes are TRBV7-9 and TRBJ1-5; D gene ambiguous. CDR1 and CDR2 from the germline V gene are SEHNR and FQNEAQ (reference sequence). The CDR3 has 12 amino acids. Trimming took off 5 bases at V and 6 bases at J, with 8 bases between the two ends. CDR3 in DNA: TGTGCCAGCAGCCGCTATCGTCAGCCCCAGCATTTT. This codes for CASSRYRQPQHF.

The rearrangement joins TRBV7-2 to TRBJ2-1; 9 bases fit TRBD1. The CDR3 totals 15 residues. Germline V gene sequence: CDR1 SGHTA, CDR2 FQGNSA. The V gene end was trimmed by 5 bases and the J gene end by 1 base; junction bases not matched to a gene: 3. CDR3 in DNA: TGTGCCAGCAGCCCCGGACAGGGGTCCTACAATGAGCAGTTCTTC. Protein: CASSPGQGSYNEQFF.

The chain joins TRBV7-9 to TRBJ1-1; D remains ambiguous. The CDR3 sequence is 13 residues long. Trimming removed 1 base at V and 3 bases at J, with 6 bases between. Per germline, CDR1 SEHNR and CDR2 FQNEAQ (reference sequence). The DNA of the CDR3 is TGTGCCAGCAGCTTAGTGGAATACACTGAAGCTTTCTTT. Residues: CASSLVEYTEAFF.

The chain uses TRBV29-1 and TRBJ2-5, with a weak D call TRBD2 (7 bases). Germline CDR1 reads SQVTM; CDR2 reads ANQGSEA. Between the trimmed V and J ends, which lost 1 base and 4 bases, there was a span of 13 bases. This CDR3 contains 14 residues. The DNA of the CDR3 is TGCAGCGTTGAAGTAGGGGGGGCCACAGAGACCCAGTACTTC. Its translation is CSVEVGGATETQYF. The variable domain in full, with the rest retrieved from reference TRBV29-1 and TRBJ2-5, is SAVISQKPSRDICQRGTSLTIQCQVDSQVTMMFWYRQQPGQSLTLIATANQGSEATYESGFVIDKFPISRPNLTFSTLTVSNMSPEDSSIYLCSVEVGGATETQYFGPGTRLLVL.

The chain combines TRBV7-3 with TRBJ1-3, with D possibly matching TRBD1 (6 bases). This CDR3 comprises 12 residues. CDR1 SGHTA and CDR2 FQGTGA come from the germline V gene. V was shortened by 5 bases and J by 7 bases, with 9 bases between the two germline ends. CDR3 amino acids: CASSRGGNTIYF. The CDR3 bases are TGTGCCAGCAGCCGAGGGGGGAACACCATATATTTT. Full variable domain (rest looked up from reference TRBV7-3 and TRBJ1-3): GAGVSQTPSNKVTEKGKYVELRCDPISGHTALYWYRQSLGQGPEFLIYFQGTGAADDSGLPNDRFFAVRPEGSVSTLKIQRTERGDSAVYLCASSRGGNTIYFGEGSWLTVV.

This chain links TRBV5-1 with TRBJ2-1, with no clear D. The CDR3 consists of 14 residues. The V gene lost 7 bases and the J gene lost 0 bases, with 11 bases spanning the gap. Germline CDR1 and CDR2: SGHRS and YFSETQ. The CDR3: CASSPYSSYNEQFF. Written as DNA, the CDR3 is TGCGCCAGCTCTCCGTATAGCTCCTACAATGAGCAGTTCTTC. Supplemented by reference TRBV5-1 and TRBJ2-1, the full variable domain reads KAGVTQTPRYLIKTRGQQVTLSCSPISGHRSVSWYQQTPGQGLQFLFEYFSETQRNKGNFPGRFSGRQFSNSRSEMNVSTLELGDSALYLCASSPYSSYNEQFFGPGTRLTVL.

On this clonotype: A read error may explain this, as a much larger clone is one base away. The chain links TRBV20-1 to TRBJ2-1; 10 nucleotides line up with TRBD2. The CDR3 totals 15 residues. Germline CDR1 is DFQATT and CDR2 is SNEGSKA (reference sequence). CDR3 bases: TGCAGTGCTAGCCCTCTAGCGGGAGCATACAATGAGGAGTTCTTC. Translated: CSASPLAGAYNEEFF.

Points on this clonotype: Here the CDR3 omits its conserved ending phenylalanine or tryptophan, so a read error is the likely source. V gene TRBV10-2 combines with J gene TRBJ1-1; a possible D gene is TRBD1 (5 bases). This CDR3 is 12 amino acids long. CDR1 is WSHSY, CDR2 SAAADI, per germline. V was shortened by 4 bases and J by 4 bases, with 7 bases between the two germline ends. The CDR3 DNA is TGCGCCAGCAGTGCAGGGACCACTGAAGCTTTCTTG. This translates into CASSAGTTEAFL.

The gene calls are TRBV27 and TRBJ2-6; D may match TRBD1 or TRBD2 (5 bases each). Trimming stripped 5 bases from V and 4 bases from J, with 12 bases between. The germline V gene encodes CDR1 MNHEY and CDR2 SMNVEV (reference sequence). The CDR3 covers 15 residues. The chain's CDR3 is CASSLRDHGANVLTF. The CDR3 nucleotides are TGTGCCAGCAGTCTCCGGGACCACGGGGCCAACGTCCTGACTTTC.

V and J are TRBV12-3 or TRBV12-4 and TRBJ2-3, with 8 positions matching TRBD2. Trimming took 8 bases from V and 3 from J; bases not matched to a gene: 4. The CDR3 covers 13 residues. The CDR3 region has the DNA TGTGCCAGCTCGGGACTAGGGACAGATACGCAGTATTTT. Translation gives CASSGLGTDTQYF.

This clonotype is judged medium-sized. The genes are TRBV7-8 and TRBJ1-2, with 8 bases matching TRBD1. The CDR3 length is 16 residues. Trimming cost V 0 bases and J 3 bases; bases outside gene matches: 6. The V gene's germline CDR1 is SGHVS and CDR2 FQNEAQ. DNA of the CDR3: TGTGCCAGCAGCTTAGCTCCCAGGGGGCAAGACTATGGCTACACCTTC. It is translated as CASSLAPRGQDYGYTF.

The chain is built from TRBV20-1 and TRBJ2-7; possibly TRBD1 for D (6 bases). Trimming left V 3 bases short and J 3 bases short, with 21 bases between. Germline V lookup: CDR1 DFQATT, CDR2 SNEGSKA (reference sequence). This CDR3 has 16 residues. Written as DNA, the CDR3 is TGCAGTGCTAGGGGGGAAACGGGGACAACGTACTACGAGCAGTACTTC. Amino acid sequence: CSARGETGTTYYEQYF.

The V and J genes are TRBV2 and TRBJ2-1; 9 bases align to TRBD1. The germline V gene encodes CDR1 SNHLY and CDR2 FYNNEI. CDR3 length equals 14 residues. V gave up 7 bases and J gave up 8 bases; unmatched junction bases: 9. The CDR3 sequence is CASKPGQGVYEQFF. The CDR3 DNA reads TGTGCCAGCAAGCCGGGACAGGGCGTCTATGAGCAGTTCTTC.